The 23 T cell receptor beta chains presented below share a single source sample, sequenced in a study of OX40 agonist ivuxolimab in advanced cancers. Libraries came from the immunoSEQ multiplex PCR assay. The table comes from immuneACCESS by way of TCRdb, which keeps in-frame sequences with V and J called. Part of the clones is missing from these tables; in studies checked, under half for an unresolved V gene and the rest for unknown reasons. The sample records more than 50,000 clones, roughly 86% of which are singletons. The ten largest clones capture around 5% of the sample. Sequenced here: CD4+ or CD8+ T cells sorted from blood, sampled in a trial of the OX40 agonist ivuxolimab. The receptors derive from an adult with an advanced solid tumor such as melanoma, head and neck, liver or kidney cancer.

V gene TRBV20-1 combines with J gene TRBJ2-3; 7 nucleotides line up with TRBD2. This CDR3 has 11 residues. With 7 bases clipped from V and 6 bases from J, the junction kept 4 bases outside the gene matches. CDR1 DFQATT and CDR2 SNEGSKA come from the germline V gene (reference sequence). The DNA for the CDR3 is TGCAGTGGAGTGACTAGCGATACGCAGTATTTT. Its translation is CSGVTSDTQYF.

The rearrangement joins TRBV6-5 to TRBJ2-4, with TRBD2 matching 11 bases. CDR1 and CDR2 (germline): MNHEY, SVGAGI. Unmatched junction bases numbered 4, after V lost 5 bases and J lost 4 bases. The length of the CDR3 is 15 residues. CDR3 protein: CASSPLAGGKNIQYF. The CDR3 DNA reads as TGTGCCAGCAGTCCCCTAGCGGGAGGAAAAAACATTCAGTACTTC.

This clone has only a few counts. Written as DNA, the CDR3 is TGTGCCAGCAACCCAATATTCCTACGAGAGAGGGTGAACACCGGGGAGCTGTTTTTT. This sequence encodes CASNPIFLRERVNTGELFF. The chain carries TRBV4-2 and TRBJ2-2; tentative D call: TRBD2 (5 bases). Germline CDR1 LGHNA, CDR2 YNFKEQ. Trimming pared 7 bases from V and 1 base from J, leaving 25 bases between. CDR3 length: 19 amino acids.

This clone was observed a handful of times. In DNA form, the CDR3 reads TGTGCCAGCAGTCTTGGACAAGTTCGGACCGGGGAGCTGTTTTTT. Its protein is CASSLGQVRTGELFF. The chain combines TRBV27 with TRBJ2-2; TRBD1 is a possible D gene (5 bases). Germline lookup yields CDR1 MNHEY and CDR2 SMNVEV (reference sequence). The ends were cut back, 5 bases at V and 5 bases at J, with 15 bases in the middle. The CDR3 has 15 residues.

The rearrangement uses TRBV11-2 and TRBJ1-4; a possible D gene is TRBD1 (6 bases). Germline V lookup: CDR1 SGHAT, CDR2 FQNNGV. V was clipped by 3 bases and J by 7 bases, with 12 bases between them. The CDR3 consists of 14 residues. The CDR3 DNA reads as TGTGCCAGCAGCTTTGGGGGGCGCAGTGAAAAACTGTTTTTT. It is translated as CASSFGGRSEKLFF.

The CDR3 reads CASSEVGHPYNSPLHF. CDR3 coding DNA: TGTGCCAGCAGTGAAGTCGGGCACCCCTATAATTCACCCCTCCACTTT. The chain has TRBV6-1 and TRBJ1-6, with unresolved D. The CDR3 contains 16 residues. CDR1 and CDR2 (germline): MNHNS, SASEGT. The V gene lost 1 base and the J gene lost 2 bases, with 9 bases spanning the gap.

This chain joins TRBV5-4 and TRBJ2-5; a possible D gene is TRBD1 (6 bases). CDR1 is SGHNT and CDR2 is YYREEE in the germline V gene (reference sequence). Trimming took off 4 bases at V and 3 bases at J, with 13 bases between the two ends. This CDR3 region has 14 residues. The CDR3 DNA reads as TGTGCCAGCAGCCAGGGACATTCTAAAGAGACCCAGTACTTC. Protein: CASSQGHSKETQYF. The full variable domain, rest sourced from reference TRBV5-4 and TRBJ2-5, is ETGVTQSPTHLIKTRGQQVTLRCSSQSGHNTVSWYQQALGQGPQFIFQYYREEENGRGNFPPRFSGLQFPNYSSELNVNALELDDSALYLCASSQGHSKETQYFGPGTRLLVL.

The J gene is TRBJ1-4, the V gene TRBV6-5; D is undetermined. V dropped 4 bases and J dropped 4 bases, with 13 bases sitting between them. CDR3 length equals 15 residues. Germline assignment: CDR1 MNHEY and CDR2 SVGAGI. CDR3 DNA sequence: TGTGCCAGCAGTTTTAGGGCTACCTTTAATGAAAAACTGTTTTTT. Its protein is CASSFRATFNEKLFF.

This chain uses TRBV5-1 with TRBJ2-7, with a tentative D call TRBD2 (5 bases). V was trimmed by 1 base and J by 3 bases, leaving 14 bases between them. The CDR3 is 15 residues long. From germline, CDR1 is SGHRS and CDR2 YFSETQ. The CDR3 protein is CASSLPAIGGYEQYF. The CDR3 DNA is TGCGCCAGCAGCTTGCCCGCAATAGGAGGCTACGAGCAGTACTTC.

The chain has TRBV6-1 and TRBJ1-1; 9 bases match TRBD1. The germline CDR1 and CDR2 sequences are MNHNS and SASEGT. V lost 9 bases to trimming and J lost 0 bases; unmatched junction nucleotides: 5. There are 14 residues in the CDR3. CDR3 residues: CASWRDRVNTEAFF. The CDR3 bases are TGTGCCAGTTGGAGGGACAGGGTGAACACTGAAGCTTTCTTT.

The chain carries TRBV10-3 and TRBJ2-3; 14 nucleotides line up with TRBD2. The germline V gene has CDR1 ENHRY and CDR2 SYGVKD. The CDR3 sequence is 16 residues long. V lost 10 bases and J lost 5; bases outside the gene matches: 11. The CDR3 spells CASTLTSGRALDTQYF. CDR3 nucleotides: TGTGCCAGCACCCTGACTAGCGGGAGGGCCTTAGATACGCAGTATTTT.

The V gene is TRBV7-2, the J gene TRBJ2-7; tentatively, D is TRBD2 (5 bases). Between the trimmed V and J ends, which lost 10 bases and 3 bases, there was a span of 10 bases. Per germline, CDR1 SGHTA and CDR2 FQGNSA. There are 11 residues in the CDR3. The CDR3 sequence is CATGVNYEQYF. The CDR3 DNA follows: TGTGCCACCGGGGTAAACTACGAGCAGTACTTC.

The rearrangement links TRBV18 to TRBJ2-2; 7 bases agree with TRBD2. Germline CDR1 is KGHSH and CDR2 is LQKENI. This CDR3 region has 17 residues. The V segment lost 2 bases and the J segment 6 bases; nucleotides outside the gene matches: 12. The CDR3 protein is CASSPSLAVEFPGELFF. The CDR3 nucleotides are TGTGCCAGCTCACCATCTCTAGCGGTCGAGTTCCCCGGGGAGCTGTTTTTT.

V and J are TRBV7-9 and TRBJ1-6; TRBD1 matches at 7 bases. The germline V gene encodes CDR1 SEHNR and CDR2 FQNEAQ (reference sequence). This CDR3 comprises 14 residues. The junction had 10 bases not matched to a gene; V was cut back by 10 bases and J by 7 bases. The CDR3 protein is CATSFQGENSPLHF. The CDR3 coding sequence is TGTGCCACTAGCTTCCAGGGGGAAAATTCACCCCTCCACTTT.

The chain joins TRBV28 to TRBJ2-5; 9 bases are a match to TRBD2. In germline, CDR1 is MDHEN, CDR2 SYDVKM. This CDR3 spans 16 amino acids. V shed 2 bases, J shed 1 base, and the junction held 5 bases outside the gene matches. The CDR3 spells CASSLIGTSSQETQYF. The DNA of the CDR3 is TGTGCCAGCAGTTTAATCGGGACTAGCTCCCAAGAGACCCAGTACTTC.

The genes are TRBV4-2 and TRBJ1-3; no clear D. The germline V and J ends were trimmed by 5 bases and 0 bases, with 8 bases remaining between them. The CDR3 extends over 14 amino acids. Germline assignment: CDR1 LGHNA and CDR2 YNFKEQ. In nucleotides, the CDR3 is TGTGCCAGCAGCGGCGAGAGCTCTGGAAACACCATATATTTT. Amino acids: CASSGESSGNTIYF.

CDR3 in amino acids: CASTKQVRDGYTF. The CDR3 DNA is TGTGCCAGCACCAAACAAGTGAGGGATGGCTACACCTTC. The chain uses TRBV6-1 and TRBJ1-2; D unclear. The germline gives CDR1 MNHNS, CDR2 SASEGT. There are 13 residues in the CDR3. Deletions cut 7 bases from V and 6 bases from J, with 15 bases between.

The rearrangement uses TRBV5-1 and TRBJ2-7, with TRBD2 as a possible D gene (5 bases). CDR1 and CDR2 (germline): SGHRS, YFSETQ. Trimming took 4 bases from V and 2 from J, leaving 16 bases between them. The CDR3 spans 15 residues. CDR3 in amino acids: CASSPSGPGTYEQYF. In DNA, the CDR3 is TGCGCCAGCAGCCCCTCGGGCCCGGGGACCTACGAGCAGTACTTC.

The V gene is TRBV6-1, the J gene TRBJ2-1, with TRBD1 matching over 7 bases. From germline, CDR1 is MNHNS and CDR2 SASEGT. V dropped 7 bases and J dropped 4; count of bases not matched to a gene: 7. This CDR3 has 14 residues. The CDR3 DNA reads as TGTGCCAGCACGAGGGACAGAGGGTACAATGAGCAGTTCTTC. This translates into CASTRDRGYNEQFF.

The CDR3 nucleotides read TGCGCCAGCAGCCAAGGCGGCAGGGGGCCGGATAGCAATCAGCCCCAGCATTTT. The encoded protein is CASSQGGRGPDSNQPQHF. The chain carries TRBV4-1 and TRBJ1-5, with 8 nucleotides matching TRBD1. The length of the CDR3 is 18 residues. With V trimmed by 1 base and J by 0 bases, 8 bases remained unmatched. Per germline, CDR1 MGHRA and CDR2 YSYEKL.

The rearrangement uses TRBV7-8 and TRBJ2-5; D call uncertain. V lost 0 bases to trimming and J lost 2 bases, with 10 bases between them. The CDR3 has 15 amino acids. Per germline, CDR1 SGHVS and CDR2 FQNEAQ. This CDR3 is CASSLASVLQETQYF. CDR3 sequence (DNA): TGTGCCAGCAGCTTAGCGAGTGTTCTACAAGAGACCCAGTACTTC.

The genes are TRBV29-1 and TRBJ2-1, with no clear D. This CDR3 has 11 residues. Germline values: CDR1 SQVTM, CDR2 ANQGSEA. The V and J ends lost 4 bases and 6 bases respectively, with 7 bases between them. CDR3 coding DNA: TGCAGCGTTGGGGCCTTCAATGAGCAGTTCTTC. This sequence encodes CSVGAFNEQFF.

The CDR3 DNA reads TGCGCCAGCAGCCCTCTTTGGGCCGGCTACGAGCAGTACTTC. Amino acids: CASSPLWAGYEQYF. V usage is TRBV4-1 and J usage is TRBJ2-7; D gene uncertain. V lost 4 bases, J lost 3 bases, and 13 bases lay in between. Per germline, CDR1 MGHRA and CDR2 YSYEKL. This CDR3 contains 14 residues.